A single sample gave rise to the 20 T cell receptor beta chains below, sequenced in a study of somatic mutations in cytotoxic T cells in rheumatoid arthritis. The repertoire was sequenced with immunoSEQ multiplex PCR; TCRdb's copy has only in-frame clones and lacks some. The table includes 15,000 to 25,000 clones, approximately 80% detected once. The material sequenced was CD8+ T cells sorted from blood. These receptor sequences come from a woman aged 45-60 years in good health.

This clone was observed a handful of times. This CDR3 reads CASTGDNPGEANTGELFF. The CDR3 nucleotides read TGTGCCAGCACGGGGGACAACCCGGGGGAGGCGAACACCGGGGAGCTGTTTTTT. The rearrangement links TRBV9 to TRBJ2-2; perhaps D is TRBD1 or TRBD2 (6 bases each). Germline assignment: CDR1 SGDLS and CDR2 YYNGEE. Trimming left V 6 bases short and J 0 bases short, with 21 bases between. The CDR3 contains 18 residues.

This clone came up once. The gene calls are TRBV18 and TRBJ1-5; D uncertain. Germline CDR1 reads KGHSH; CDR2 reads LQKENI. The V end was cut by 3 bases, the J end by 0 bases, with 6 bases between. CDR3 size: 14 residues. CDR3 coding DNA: TGTGCCAGCTCACCGCGGAGTAGCAATCAGCCCCAGCATTTT. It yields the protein CASSPRSSNQPQHF.

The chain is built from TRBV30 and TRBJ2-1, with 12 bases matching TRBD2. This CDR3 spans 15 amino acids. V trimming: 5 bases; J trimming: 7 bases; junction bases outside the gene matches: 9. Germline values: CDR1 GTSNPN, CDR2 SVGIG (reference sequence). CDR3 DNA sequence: TGTGCCTGGGCTAGCGGGGGGGCCATTTGGAATGAGCAGTTCTTC. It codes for CAWASGGAIWNEQFF.

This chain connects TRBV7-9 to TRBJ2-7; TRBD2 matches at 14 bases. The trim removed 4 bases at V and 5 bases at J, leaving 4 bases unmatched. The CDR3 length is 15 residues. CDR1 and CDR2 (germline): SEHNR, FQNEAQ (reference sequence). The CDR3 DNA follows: TGTGCCAGCAGCTCGACTAGCGGGGGGGCCGACGAGCAGTACTTC. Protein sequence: CASSSTSGGADEQYF. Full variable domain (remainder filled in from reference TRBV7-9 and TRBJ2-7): DTGVSQNPRHKITKRGQNVTFRCDPISEHNRLYWYRQTLGQGPEFLTYFQNEAQLEKSRLLSDRFSAERPKGSFSTLEIQRTEQGDSAMYLCASSSTSGGADEQYFGPGTRLTVT.

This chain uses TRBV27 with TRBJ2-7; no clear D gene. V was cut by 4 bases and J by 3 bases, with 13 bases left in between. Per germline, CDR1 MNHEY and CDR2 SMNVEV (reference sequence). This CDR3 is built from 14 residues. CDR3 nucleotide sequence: TGTGCCAGCAGTTCAACAGCAAGCTTCTACGAGCAGTACTTC. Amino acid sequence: CASSSTASFYEQYF.

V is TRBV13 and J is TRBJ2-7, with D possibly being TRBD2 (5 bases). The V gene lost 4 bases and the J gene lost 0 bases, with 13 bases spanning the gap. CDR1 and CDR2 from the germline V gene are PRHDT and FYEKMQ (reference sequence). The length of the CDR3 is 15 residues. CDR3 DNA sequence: TGTGCCAGCAGCTATGGAGGCAGGAGCTCCTACGAGCAGTACTTC. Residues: CASSYGGRSSYEQYF.

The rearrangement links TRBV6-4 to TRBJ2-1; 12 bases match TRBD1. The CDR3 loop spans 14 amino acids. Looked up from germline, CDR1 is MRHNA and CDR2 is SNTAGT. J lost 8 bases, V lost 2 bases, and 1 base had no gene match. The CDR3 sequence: CASSDGTGGDEQFF. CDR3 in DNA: TGTGCCAGCAGTGACGGGACAGGGGGCGATGAGCAGTTCTTC.

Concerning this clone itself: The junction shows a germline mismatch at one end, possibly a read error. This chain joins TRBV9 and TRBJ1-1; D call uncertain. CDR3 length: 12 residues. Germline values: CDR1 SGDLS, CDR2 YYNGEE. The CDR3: CASSVGNSEAFF. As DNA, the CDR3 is TGTGCCAGCAGCGTAGGAAACAGTGAAGCTTTCTTT.

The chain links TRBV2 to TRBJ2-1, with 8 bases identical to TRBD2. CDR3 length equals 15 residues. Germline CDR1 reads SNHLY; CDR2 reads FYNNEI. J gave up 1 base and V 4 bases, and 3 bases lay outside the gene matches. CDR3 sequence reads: CASSVVAGSYNEQFF. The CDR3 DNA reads TGTGCCAGCAGTGTGGTAGCGGGATCCTACAATGAGCAGTTCTTC.

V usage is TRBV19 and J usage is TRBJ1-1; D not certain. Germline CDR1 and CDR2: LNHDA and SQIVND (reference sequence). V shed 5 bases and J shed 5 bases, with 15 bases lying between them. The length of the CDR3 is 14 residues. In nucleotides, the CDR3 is TGTGCCAGTAGTCCGACCGGGGTGGGGACTGAAGCTTTCTTT. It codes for CASSPTGVGTEAFF.

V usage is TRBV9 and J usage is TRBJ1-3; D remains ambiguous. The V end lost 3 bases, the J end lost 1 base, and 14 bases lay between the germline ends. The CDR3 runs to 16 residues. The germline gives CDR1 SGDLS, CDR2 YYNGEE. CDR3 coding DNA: TGTGCCAGCAGCGGTACGGGTCCAACGTCTGGAAACACCATATATTTT. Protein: CASSGTGPTSGNTIYF.

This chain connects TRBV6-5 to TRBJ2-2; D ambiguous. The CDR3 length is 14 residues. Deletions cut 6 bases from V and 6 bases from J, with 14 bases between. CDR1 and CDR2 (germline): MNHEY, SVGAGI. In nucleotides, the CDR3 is TGTGCCAGCAGCCTTCCGGCCCGCGCCGGGGAGCTGTTTTTT. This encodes CASSLPARAGELFF.

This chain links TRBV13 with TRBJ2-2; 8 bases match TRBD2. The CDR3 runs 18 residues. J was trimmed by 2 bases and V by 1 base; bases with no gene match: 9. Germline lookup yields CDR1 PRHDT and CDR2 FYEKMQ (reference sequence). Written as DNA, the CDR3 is TGTGCCAGCAGCTTAGCGGGAGGGCCATTGAAAAACACCGGGGAGCTGTTTTTT. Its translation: CASSLAGGPLKNTGELFF. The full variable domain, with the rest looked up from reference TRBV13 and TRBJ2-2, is AAGVIQSPRHLIKEKRETATLKCYPIPRHDTVYWYQQGPGQDPQFLISFYEKMQSDKGSIPDRFSAQQFSDYHSELNMSSLELGDSALYFCASSLAGGPLKNTGELFFGEGSRLTVL.

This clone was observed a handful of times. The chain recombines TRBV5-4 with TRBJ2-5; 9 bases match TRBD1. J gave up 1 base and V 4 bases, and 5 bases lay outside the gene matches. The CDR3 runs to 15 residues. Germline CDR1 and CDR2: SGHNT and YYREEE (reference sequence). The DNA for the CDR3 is TGTGCCAGCAGCCTCGGACAGGGGACCCAAGAGACCCAGTACTTC. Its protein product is CASSLGQGTQETQYF.

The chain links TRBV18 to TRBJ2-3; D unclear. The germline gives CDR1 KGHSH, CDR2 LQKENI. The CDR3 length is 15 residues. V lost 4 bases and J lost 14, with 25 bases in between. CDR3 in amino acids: CASSRDVSTDKFGYF. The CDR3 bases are TGTGCCAGCTCACGAGACGTAAGCACAGATAAGTTTGGGTATTTT. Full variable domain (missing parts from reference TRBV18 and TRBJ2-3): NAGVMQNPRHLVRRRGQEARLRCSPMKGHSHVYWYRQLPEEGLKFMVYLQKENIIDESGMPKERFSAEFPKEGPSILRIQQVVRGDSAAYFCASSRDVSTDKFGYFGPGTRLTVL.

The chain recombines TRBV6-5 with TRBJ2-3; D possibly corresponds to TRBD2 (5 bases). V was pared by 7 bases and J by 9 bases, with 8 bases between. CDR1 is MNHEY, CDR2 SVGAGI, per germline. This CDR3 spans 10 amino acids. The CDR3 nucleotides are TGTGCCAGCATTGGGGAGACGCAGTATTTT. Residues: CASIGETQYF.

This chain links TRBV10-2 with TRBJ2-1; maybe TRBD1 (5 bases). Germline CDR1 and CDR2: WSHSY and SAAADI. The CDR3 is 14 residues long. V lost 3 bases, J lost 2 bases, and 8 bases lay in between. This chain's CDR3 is CASSEQVAYNEQFF. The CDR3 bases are TGCGCCAGCAGTGAACAGGTCGCCTACAATGAGCAGTTCTTC.

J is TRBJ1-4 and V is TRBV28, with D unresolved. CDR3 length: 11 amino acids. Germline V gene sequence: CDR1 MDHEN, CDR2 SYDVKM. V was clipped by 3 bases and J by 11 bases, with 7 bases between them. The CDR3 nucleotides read TGTGCCAGCAGTTTCTCCATGAAACTGTTTTTT. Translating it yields CASSFSMKLFF.

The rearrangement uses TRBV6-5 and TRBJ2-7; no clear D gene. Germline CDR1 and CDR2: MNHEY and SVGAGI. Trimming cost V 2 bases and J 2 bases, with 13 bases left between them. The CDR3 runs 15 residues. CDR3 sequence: CASSYAAIGTYEQYF. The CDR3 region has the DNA TGTGCCAGCAGTTACGCGGCTATAGGGACCTACGAGCAGTACTTC.

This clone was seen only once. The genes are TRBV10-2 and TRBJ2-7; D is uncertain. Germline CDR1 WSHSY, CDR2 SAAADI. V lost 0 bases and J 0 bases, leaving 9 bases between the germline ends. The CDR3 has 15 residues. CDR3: CASSESLGGSYEQYF. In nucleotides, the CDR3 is TGCGCCAGCAGTGAGTCCCTGGGCGGCTCCTACGAGCAGTACTTC.